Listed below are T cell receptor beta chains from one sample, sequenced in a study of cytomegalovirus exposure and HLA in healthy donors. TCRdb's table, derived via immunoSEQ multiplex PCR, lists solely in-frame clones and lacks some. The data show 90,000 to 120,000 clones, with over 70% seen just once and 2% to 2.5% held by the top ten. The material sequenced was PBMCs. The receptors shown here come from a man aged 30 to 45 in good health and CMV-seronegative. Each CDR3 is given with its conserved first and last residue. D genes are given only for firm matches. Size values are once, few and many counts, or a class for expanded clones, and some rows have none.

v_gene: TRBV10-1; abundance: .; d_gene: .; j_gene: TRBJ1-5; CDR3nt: TGCGCCAGCAGGGCGGGCTGGGAGGGACTCCGTCAGCCCCAGCATTTT; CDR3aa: CASRAGWEGLRQPQHF
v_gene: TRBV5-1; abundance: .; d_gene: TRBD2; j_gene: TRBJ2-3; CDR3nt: TGCGCCAGCAGCTTTTCCAGCGGGGTGTTCGATACGCAGTATTTT; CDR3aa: CASSFSSGVFDTQYF
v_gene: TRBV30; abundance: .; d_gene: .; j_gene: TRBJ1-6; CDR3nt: TGTGCCTGGAGGTCGGGGGAGTCATATAATTCACCCCTCCACTTT; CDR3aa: CAWRSGESYNSPLHF
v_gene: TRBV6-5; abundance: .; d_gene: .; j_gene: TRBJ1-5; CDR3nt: TGTGCCAGCAGGGGCCGGCAGGGACAGCCCCAGCATTTT; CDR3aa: CASRGRQGQPQHF
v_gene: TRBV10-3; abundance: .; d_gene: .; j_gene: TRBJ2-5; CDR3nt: TGTGCCATCAGTGAGGGTGGGAGCCAAGAGACCCAGCACTTC; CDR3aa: CAISEGGSQETQHF
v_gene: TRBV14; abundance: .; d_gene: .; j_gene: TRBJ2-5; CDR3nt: TGTGCCAGCAGCCAAGAGTGGCTAGGCCGACGCCCGACCCAGTACTTC; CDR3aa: CASSQEWLGRRPTQYF
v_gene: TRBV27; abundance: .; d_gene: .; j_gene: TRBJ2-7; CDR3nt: TGTGCCAGCAGTTACAGGGTTGGGGAGCAGTACTTC; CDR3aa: CASSYRVGEQYF
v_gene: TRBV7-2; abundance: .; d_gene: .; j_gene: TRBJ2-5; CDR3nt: TGTGCCAGCAGCTCCACTCAAGTGGAGACCCAGTACTTC; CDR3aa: CASSSTQVETQYF
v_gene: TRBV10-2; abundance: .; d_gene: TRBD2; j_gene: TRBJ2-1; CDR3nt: TGCGCCAGCAGCAAAGGACTAGCGGGATACGAGCAGTTCTTC; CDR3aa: CASSKGLAGYEQFF
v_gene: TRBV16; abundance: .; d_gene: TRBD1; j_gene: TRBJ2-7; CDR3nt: TGTGCCAGCAGCCAACGACAGGGAAACTACGAGCAGTACTTC; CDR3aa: CASSQRQGNYEQYF
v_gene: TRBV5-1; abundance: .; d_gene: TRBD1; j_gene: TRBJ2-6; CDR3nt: TGCGCCAGCAGCCAAACCCGGGGGACAGGGGAGGGTGGGGCCAACGTCCTGACTTTC; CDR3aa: CASSQTRGTGEGGANVLTF
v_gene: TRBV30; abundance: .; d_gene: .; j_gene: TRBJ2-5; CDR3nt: TGTGCCTGGGGACTAGTTGAGGGGGCCCAGTACTTC; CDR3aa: CAWGLVEGAQYF
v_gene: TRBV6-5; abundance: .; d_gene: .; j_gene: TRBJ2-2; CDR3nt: TGTGCCAGCAAGGCGGGGCAAGGGAGCGGGGAGCTGTTTTTT; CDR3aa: CASKAGQGSGELFF
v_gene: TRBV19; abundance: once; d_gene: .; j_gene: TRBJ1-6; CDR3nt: TGTGCCAGTAGTCTGAGCTCCTATAATTCACCCCTCCACTTT; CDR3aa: CASSLSSYNSPLHF
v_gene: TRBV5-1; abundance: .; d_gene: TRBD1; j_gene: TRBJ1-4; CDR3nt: TGCGCCAGCAGCGGGGCCCAAAGGACAGGGGTTGAAAAACTGTTTTTT; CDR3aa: CASSGAQRTGVEKLFF
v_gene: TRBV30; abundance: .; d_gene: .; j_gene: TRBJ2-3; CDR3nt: TGTGCCTGGAGTCGGGATACGCAGTATTTT; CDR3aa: CAWSRDTQYF
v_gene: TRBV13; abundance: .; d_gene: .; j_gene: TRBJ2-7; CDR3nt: TGTGCCAGCAGCTTAGGGCCCGACATCTACGAGCAGTACTTC; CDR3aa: CASSLGPDIYEQYF
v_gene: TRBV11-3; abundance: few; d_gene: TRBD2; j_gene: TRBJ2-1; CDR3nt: TGTGCCAGCAGCTGGCGCGGGGGGACCTACAATGAGCAGTTCTTC; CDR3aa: CASSWRGGTYNEQFF
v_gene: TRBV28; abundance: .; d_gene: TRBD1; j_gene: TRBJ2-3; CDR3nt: TGTGCCAGCAAAGAGGGACAGGGTACAGATACGCAGTATTTT; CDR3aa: CASKEGQGTDTQYF
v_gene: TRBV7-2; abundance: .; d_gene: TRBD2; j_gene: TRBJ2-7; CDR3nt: TGTGCCAGCAGCACCCAACCGGGACTAGTCTACGAGCAGTACTTC; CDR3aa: CASSTQPGLVYEQYF
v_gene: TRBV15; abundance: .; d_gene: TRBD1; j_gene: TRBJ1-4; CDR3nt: TGTGCCACCAGCAGAGCAGGGGGGAGTGAAAAACTGTTTTTT; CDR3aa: CATSRAGGSEKLFF
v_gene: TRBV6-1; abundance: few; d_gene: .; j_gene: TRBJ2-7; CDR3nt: TGTGCCAGCTCCAGGGACTACGAGCAGTACTTC; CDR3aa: CASSRDYEQYF
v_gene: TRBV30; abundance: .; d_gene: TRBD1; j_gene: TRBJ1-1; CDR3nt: TGTGCCAGGGGGCAACAGGGCCCTGAAGCTTTCTTT; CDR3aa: CARGQQGPEAFF
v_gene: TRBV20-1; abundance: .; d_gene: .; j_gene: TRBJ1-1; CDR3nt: TGCAGAGAAAACATGAACACTGAAGCTTTCTTT; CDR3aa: CRENMNTEAFF
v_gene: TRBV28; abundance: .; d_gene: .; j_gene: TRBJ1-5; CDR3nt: TGTGCCAGCAGTGCTGGGGGGATCAATCAGCCCCAGCATTTT; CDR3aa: CASSAGGINQPQHF
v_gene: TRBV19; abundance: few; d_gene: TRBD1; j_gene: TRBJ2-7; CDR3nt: TGTGCCAGTACTCCGACAGGGGGGATCAACGAGCAGTACTTC; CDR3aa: CASTPTGGINEQYF
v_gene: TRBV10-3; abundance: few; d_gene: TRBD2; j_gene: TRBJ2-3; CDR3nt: TGTGCCATCAGTGAGAGGGGACTAGCCACAGATACGCAGTATTTT; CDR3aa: CAISERGLATDTQYF
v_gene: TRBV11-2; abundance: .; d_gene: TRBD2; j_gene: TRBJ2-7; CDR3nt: TGTGCCAGCAGCTTAGAACGACTAGCGGCGATGTCCTACGAGCAGTACTTC; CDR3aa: CASSLERLAAMSYEQYF
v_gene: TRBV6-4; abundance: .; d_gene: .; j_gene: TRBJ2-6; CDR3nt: TGTGCCAGCAGTGAAGCCGGGAGCTCTGGGGCCAACGTCCTGACTTTC; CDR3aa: CASSEAGSSGANVLTF
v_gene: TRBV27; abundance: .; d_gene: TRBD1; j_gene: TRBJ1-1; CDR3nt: TGTGCCAGCGCTTCCGACAGGGCTGGGTTACGTTACTCGAACACTGAAGCTTTCTTT; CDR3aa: CASASDRAGLRYSNTEAFF
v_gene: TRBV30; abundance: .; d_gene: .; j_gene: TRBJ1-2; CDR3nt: TGTGCCTGGAGTGTAGGCTACCAGGCCAACTATGGCTACACCTTC; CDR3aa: CAWSVGYQANYGYTF
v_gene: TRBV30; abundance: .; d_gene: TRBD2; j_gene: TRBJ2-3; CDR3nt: TGTGCCTGGAGTAGCGGGGGCGGGGCAGATACGCAGTATTTT; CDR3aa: CAWSSGGGADTQYF
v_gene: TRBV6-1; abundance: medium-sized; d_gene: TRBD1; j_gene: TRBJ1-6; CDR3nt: TGTGCCAGCAGTGAGGGGACAGGGGGTAATTCACCCCTCCACTTT; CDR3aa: CASSEGTGGNSPLHF
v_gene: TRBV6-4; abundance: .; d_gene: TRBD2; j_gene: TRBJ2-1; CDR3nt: TGTGCCAGCAGTCTGACTAGCGGGGTTTTATTCTTC; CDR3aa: CASSLTSGVLFF
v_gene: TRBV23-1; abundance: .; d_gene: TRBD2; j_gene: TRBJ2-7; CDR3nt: TGCGCCAGCAGTGCCCTAGCGGGAGCAGTTTCGAAGCAGTACTTC; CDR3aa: CASSALAGAVSKQYF
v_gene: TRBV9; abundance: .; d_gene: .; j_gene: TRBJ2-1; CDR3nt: TGTGCCAGCAGCGTCTCACCGGGAGACTACAATGAGCAGTTCTTC; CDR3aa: CASSVSPGDYNEQFF
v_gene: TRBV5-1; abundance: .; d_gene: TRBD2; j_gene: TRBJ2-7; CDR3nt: TGCGCCAGCAGCCCGGAAGGTAGCGGGAGCTCCTACGAGCAGTACTTC; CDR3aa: CASSPEGSGSSYEQYF